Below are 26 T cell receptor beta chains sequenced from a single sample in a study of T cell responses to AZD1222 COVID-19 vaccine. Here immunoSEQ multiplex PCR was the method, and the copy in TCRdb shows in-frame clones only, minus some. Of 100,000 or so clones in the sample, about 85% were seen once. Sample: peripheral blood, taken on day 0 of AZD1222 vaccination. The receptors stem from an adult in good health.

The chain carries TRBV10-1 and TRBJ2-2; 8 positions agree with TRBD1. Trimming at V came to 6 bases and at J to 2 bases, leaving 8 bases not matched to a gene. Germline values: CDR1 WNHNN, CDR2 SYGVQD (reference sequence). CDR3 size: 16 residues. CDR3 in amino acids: CASRDDRGFNTGELFF. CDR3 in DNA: TGCGCCAGCAGAGATGACAGGGGCTTTAACACCGGGGAGCTGTTTTTT.

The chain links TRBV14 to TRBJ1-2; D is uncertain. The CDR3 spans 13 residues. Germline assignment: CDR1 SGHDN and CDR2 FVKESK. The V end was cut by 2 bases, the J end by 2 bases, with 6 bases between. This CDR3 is CASSQRKNYGYTF. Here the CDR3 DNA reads TGTGCCAGCAGCCAAAGGAAAAACTATGGCTACACCTTC.

The CDR3 nucleotides read TGTGCCAGCAGCCACATGACAGGCGCAGACTACTACGAGCAGTACTTC. It translates to CASSHMTGADYYEQYF. The rearrangement uses TRBV5-6 and TRBJ2-7, with D perhaps matching TRBD1 (6 bases). The CDR3 is 16 amino acids. V lost 4 bases, J lost 3 bases, and 20 bases lay in between. Germline-derived CDR1 and CDR2 are SGHDT and YYEEEE.

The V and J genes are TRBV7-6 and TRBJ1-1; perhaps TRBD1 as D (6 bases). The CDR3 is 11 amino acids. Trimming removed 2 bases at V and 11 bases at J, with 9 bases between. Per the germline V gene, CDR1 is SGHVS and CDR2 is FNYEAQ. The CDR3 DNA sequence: TGTGCCAGCAGCTTAAGGGGGGACGCTTTCTTT. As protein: CASSLRGDAFF.

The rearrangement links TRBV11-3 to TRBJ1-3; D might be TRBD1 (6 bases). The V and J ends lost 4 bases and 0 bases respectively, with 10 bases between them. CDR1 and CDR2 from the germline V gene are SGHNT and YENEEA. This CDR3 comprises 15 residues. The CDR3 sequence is CASSSDSYSGNTIYF. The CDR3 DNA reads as TGTGCCAGCAGCTCGGACAGCTACTCTGGAAACACCATATATTTT.

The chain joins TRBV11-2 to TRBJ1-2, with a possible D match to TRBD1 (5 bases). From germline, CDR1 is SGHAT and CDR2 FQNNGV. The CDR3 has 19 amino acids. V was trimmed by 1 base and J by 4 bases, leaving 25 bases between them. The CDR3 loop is CASSLVWTGRTESSYGYTF. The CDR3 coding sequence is TGTGCCAGCAGCTTAGTTTGGACGGGACGGACCGAAAGTTCCTATGGCTACACCTTC.

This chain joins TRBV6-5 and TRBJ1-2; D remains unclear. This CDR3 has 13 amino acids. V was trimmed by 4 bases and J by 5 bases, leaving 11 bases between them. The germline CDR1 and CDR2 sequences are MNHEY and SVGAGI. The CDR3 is CASSSPAVYGYTF. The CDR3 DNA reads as TGTGCCAGCAGTTCCCCCGCAGTTTATGGCTACACCTTC.

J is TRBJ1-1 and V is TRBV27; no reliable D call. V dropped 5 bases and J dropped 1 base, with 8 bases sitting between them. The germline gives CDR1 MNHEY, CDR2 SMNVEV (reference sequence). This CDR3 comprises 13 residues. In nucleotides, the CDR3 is TGTGCCAGCAGTACGGGAGCGAACACTGAAGCTTTCTTT. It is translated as CASSTGANTEAFF.

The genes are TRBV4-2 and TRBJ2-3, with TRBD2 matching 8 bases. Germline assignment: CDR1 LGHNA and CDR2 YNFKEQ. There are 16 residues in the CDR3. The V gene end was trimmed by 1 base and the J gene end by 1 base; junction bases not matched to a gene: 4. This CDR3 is CASSQALREGTDTQYF. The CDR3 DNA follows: TGTGCCAGCAGCCAAGCCTTGCGGGAGGGCACAGATACGCAGTATTTT.

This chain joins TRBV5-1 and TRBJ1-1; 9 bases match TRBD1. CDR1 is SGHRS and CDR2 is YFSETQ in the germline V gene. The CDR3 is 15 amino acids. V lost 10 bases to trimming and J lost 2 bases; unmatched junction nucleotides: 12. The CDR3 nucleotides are TGCGCCTCCTCGGGGACAGGGAATAGAAACACTGAAGCTTTCTTT. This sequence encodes CASSGTGNRNTEAFF.

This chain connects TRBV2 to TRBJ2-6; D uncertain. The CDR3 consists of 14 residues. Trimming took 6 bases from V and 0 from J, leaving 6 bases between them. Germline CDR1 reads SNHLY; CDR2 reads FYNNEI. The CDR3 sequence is CASRESSGANVLTF. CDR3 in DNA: TGTGCCAGCAGGGAGAGCTCTGGGGCCAACGTCCTGACTTTC.

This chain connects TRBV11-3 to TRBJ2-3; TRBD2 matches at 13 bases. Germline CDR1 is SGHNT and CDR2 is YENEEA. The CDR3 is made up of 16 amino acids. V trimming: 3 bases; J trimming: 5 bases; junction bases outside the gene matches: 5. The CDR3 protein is CASSLRTSGRGDTQYF. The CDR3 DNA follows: TGTGCCAGCAGCTTGCGGACTAGCGGGAGAGGAGATACGCAGTATTTT.

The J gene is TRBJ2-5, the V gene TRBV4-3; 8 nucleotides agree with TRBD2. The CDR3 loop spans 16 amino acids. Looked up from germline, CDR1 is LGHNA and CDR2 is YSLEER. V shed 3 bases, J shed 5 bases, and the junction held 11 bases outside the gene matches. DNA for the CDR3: TGCGCCAGCAGCCAGGATGCTCGGACTAGCTTTGAGACCCAGTACTTC. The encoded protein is CASSQDARTSFETQYF.

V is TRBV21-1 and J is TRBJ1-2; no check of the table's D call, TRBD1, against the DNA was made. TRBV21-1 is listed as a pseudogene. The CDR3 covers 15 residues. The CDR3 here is CASIPRSRGTYGYTF. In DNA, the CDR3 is TGTGCCAGTATCCCCCGAAGCAGGGGCACCTATGGCTACACCTTC.

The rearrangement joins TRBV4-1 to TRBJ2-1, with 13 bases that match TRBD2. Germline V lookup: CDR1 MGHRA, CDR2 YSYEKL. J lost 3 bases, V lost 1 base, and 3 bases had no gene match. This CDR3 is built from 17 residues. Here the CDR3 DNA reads TGCGCCAGCAGCCAAGGGACTAGCGGGGGTAACTACAATGAGCAGTTCTTC. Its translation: CASSQGTSGGNYNEQFF.

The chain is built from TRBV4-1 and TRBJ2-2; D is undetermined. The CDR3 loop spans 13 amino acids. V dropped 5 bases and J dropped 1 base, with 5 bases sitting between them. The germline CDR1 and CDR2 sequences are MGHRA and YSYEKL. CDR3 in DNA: TGCGCCAGCAGCGGGATGAACACCGGGGAGCTGTTTTTT. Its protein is CASSGMNTGELFF.

The CDR3 DNA follows: TGTGCCAGCAGCTTAGGCGGGAGTATGAATGAGCAGTTCTTC. The encoded protein is CASSLGGSMNEQFF. The chain has TRBV7-2 and TRBJ2-1; 7 nucleotides align to TRBD2. Losses at the gene ends were 1 base for V and 7 bases for J; bases not matched to a gene: 4. The CDR3 spans 14 residues. In germline, CDR1 is SGHTA, CDR2 FQGNSA. Full variable domain (rest looked up from reference TRBV7-2 and TRBJ2-1): GAGVSQSPSNKVTEKGKDVELRCDPISGHTALYWYRQSLGQGLEFLIYFQGNSAPDKSGLPSDRFSAERTGGSVSTLTIQRTQQEDSAVYLCASSLGGSMNEQFFGPGTRLTVL.

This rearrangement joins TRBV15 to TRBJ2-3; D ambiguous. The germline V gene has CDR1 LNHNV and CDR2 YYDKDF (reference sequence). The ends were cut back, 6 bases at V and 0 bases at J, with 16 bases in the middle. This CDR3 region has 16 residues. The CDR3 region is CATSPADGLSTDTQYF. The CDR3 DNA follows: TGTGCCACCAGTCCCGCAGATGGGCTTAGCACAGATACGCAGTATTTT.

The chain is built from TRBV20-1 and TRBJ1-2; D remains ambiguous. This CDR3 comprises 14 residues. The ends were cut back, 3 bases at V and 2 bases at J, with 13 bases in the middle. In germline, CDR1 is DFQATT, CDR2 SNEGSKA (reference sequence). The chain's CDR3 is CSASPVVRNYGYTF. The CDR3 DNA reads TGCAGTGCTAGTCCGGTAGTCAGGAACTATGGCTACACCTTC.

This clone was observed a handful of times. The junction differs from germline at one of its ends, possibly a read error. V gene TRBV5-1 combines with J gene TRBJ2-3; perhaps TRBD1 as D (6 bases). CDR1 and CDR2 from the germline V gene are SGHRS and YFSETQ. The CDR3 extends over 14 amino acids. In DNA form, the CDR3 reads TGTGCCAGCAGACCGACAGCAGGGGCAGATACGCAGTATTTT. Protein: CASRPTAGADTQYF.

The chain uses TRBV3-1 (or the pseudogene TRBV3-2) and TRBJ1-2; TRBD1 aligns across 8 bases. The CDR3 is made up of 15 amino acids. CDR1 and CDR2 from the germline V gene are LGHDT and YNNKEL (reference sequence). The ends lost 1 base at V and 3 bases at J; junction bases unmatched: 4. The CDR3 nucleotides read TGTGCCAGCAGCCAAGGGGGACAGGCCTACTATGGCTACACCTTC. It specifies CASSQGGQAYYGYTF.

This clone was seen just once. Here the CDR3 DNA reads TGTGCCTCCCACAATGGAGGCAATCAGCCCCAGCATTTT. It codes for CASHNGGNQPQHF. The V and J genes are TRBV10-3 and TRBJ1-5; D not resolved. Germline V gene lookup returns CDR1 ENHRY and CDR2 SYGVKD. The CDR3 runs 13 residues. The V gene lost 11 bases and the J gene lost 2 bases, with 13 bases spanning the gap.

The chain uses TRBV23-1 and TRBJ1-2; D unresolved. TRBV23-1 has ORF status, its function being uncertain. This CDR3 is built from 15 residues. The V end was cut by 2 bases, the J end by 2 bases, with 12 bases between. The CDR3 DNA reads TGCGCCAGCAGTCAAAGGAGAAAACTAAACTATGGCTACACCTTC. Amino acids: CASSQRRKLNYGYTF.

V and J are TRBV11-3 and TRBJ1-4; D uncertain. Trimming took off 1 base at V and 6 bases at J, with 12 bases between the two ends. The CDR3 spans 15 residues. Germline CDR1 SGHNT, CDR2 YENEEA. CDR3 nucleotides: TGTGCCAGCAGCTTAGGCAGGTACCTGGATGAAAAACTGTTTTTT. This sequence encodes CASSLGRYLDEKLFF.

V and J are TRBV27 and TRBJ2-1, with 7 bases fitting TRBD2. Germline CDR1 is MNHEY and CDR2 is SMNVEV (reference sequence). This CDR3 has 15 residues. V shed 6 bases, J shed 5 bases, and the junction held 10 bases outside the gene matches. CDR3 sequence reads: CASSLGSSGHNEQFF. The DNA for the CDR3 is TGTGCCAGCAGCTTAGGGTCTAGCGGACACAATGAGCAGTTCTTC.

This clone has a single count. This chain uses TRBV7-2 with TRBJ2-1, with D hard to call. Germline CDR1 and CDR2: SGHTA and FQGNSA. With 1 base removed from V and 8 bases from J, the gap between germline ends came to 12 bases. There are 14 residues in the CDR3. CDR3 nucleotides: TGTGCCAGCAGCTTAGAAGGGCCCTTTGATGAGCAGTTCTTC. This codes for CASSLEGPFDEQFF.